Listed below are T cell receptor beta chains from one sample, sequenced in a study of response to subunit inactivated influenza vaccine. TCRdb re-derived calls from the RT-PCR reads in MiXCR, one entry per CDR3 protein. The sample has over 800,000 distinct CDR3 sequences, around 21% seen once. The sequenced sample was PBMCs from blood, obtained roughly 5 days after vaccination. The receptors were sampled from a middle-aged man who received an inactivated influenza vaccine. CDR3s include the opening cysteine and the closing phenylalanine or tryptophan. The D gene is left open where the match is weak. Clone size is stated in some rows and not others, as once, few, many or a class when expanded.

>TRBJ1-2|-|TRBV6-5|-
TGTGCCAGCAGTTACGGGCAGGGGCGCGGCTACACCTTC
CASSYGQGRGYTF
>TRBJ2-7|-|TRBV4-3|-
TGCGCCAGCAGCCAAGATAGAGGACACCCCCTGTACTTC
CASSQDRGHPLYF
>TRBJ1-5|-|TRBV4-3|TRBD1
TGCGCCAGCAGCCAGGAGGGGGCAAAGCAGCCCCAGCATTTT
CASSQEGAKQPQHF
>TRBJ2-7|few|TRBV27|TRBD2
TGTGCCAGCAGTTTAGAGGCGAGGGACTACCCCTACGAGCAGTACTTC
CASSLEARDYPYEQYF
>TRBJ2-7|-|TRBV20-1|TRBD2
TGCAGTGCTAGAGCGATAGGGACTAGCGGCCCCATACAGTACTTC
CSARAIGTSGPIQYF
>TRBJ2-1|few|TRBV24-1|-
TGTGCCACCAGTGACCTACAGAATGAGCAGTTCTTC
CATSDLQNEQFF
>TRBJ2-7|once|TRBV20-1|-
TGCAGTGCTCGTTTTAGGAGGGGACCTCCCTACGAGCAGTACTTC
CSARFRRGPPYEQYF
>TRBJ2-7|few|TRBV5-1|-
TGCGCCAGCAGCGCTAACAGGGACTCCTACGAGCAGTACTTC
CASSANRDSYEQYF
>TRBJ2-7|few|TRBV18|-
TGTGCCAGCTCACCACGGGCAGGCTTCCAAGAGCAGTACTTC
CASSPRAGFQEQYF
>TRBJ2-7|-|TRBV5-1|-
TGCGCCAGCAGGGGTCAAGAAACCGACGAGCAGTACTTC
CASRGQETDEQYF
>TRBJ1-5|-|TRBV7-9|-
TGTGCCAGCAGCTTAGTCCGGGCAGATAGCAATCAGCCCCAGCATTTT
CASSLVRADSNQPQHF